This TCR beta chain appears in the sequencing data of a study of T cells in Graves' hyperthyroidism and ophthalmopathy. There are many counts of this clonotype. As yet, its antigen is unknown. TCR beta CDR3 regions were amplified from RNA. An initial round of RT-PCR targeting the TCR CDR3 relied on the HTBI primer set. TCRdb ran MiXCR on the multiplex PCR reads and lists one entry per CDR3 protein. The table records 700,000 or so distinct CDR3 sequences, roughly 17% of them present only once. The study, taken as a whole, reports: Ophthalmopathy was predicted by the model a median of approximately 6.6 months ahead of onset.

The authors deemed Graves' hyperthyroidism stable absent ophthalmopathy progression within 18 months. Between the trimmed V and J ends, which lost 2 bases and 11 bases, there was a span of 13 bases. This CDR3 region has 13 residues. Germline V gene lookup returns CDR1 SGHTA and CDR2 FQGNSA. This sequence was found in a man younger than 35 with Graves' hyperthyroidism. The V call is TRBV7-2, the J call TRBJ2-1, with D perhaps TRBD2 (5 bases). The sample taken for sequencing was blood. The CDR3 reads CASSLSGGPKQFF. Written as DNA, the CDR3 is TGTGCCAGCAGCTTAAGCGGCGGCCCTAAGCAGTTCTTC.